Shown below are 28 T cell receptor beta chains from a single sample sequenced in a study of T-cell reconstitution after alpha-beta-depleted transplantation in children. This sample's TCRbeta library carried unique molecular identifier barcodes. TCRdb fed the PCR reads into MiXCR, producing one record per CDR3 protein. The table lists about 130,000 distinct CDR3 sequences, roughly 9.7% of them singletons, with approximately 25% in the top ten. This specimen consisted of PBMCs, mostly from graft donor cells, obtained 180 days after TCRalphabeta/CD19-depleted stem cell transplant. The receptors stem from a girl in the first two years of life who had a stem cell transplant for combined immunodeficiency, so the T cells may come from the graft donor.

This clonotype has more than one count but fewer than ten. The chain has TRBV20-1 and TRBJ1-5; D uncertain. V was clipped by 6 bases and J by 2 bases, with 11 bases between them. CDR3 length: 13 residues. In germline, CDR1 is DFQATT, CDR2 SNEGSKA (reference sequence). CDR3 protein: CSASRTGNQPQHF. In nucleotides, the CDR3 is TGCAGTGCGAGCAGGACGGGCAATCAGCCCCAGCATTTT.

The gene calls are TRBV29-1 and TRBJ1-5; the D is unclear. CDR1 and CDR2 from the germline V gene are SQVTM and ANQGSEA. Deletions cut 4 bases from V and 5 bases from J, with 15 bases between. This CDR3 is built from 14 residues. The DNA of the CDR3 is TGCAGCGTTGTTGGGCAGAGGGCACATCAGCCCCAGCATTTT. This translates into CSVVGQRAHQPQHF.

This sequence joins TRBV5-1 and TRBJ2-1; no clear D gene. The CDR3 has 12 residues. The germline gives CDR1 SGHRS, CDR2 YFSETQ. V shed 4 bases and J shed 7 bases, with 9 bases lying between them. The CDR3 coding sequence is TGCGCCAGCAGCCGGGTAGCAAATGAGCAGTTCTTC. Its protein product is CASSRVANEQFF.

The chain joins TRBV20-1 to TRBJ1-5, with 10 positions matching TRBD1. CDR3 length: 14 residues. After removal of 6 bases from V and 3 bases from J, the junction contained 5 bases not matched to a gene. The germline V gene encodes CDR1 DFQATT and CDR2 SNEGSKA (reference sequence). The CDR3 loop is CSAAGTGDNQPQHF. CDR3 DNA sequence: TGCAGTGCCGCCGGGACAGGGGACAATCAGCCCCAGCATTTT.

The chain has TRBV20-1 and TRBJ2-5, with 11 bases fitting TRBD2. Germline lookup yields CDR1 DFQATT and CDR2 SNEGSKA (reference sequence). Germline trimming cut 5 bases from V and 1 base from J; bases unmatched to any gene: 12. There are 17 residues in the CDR3. Written as DNA, the CDR3 is TGCAGTGCTGTGATAGCGGGAGGGCCGGTCCTCCAAGAGACCCAGTACTTC. The encoded protein is CSAVIAGGPVLQETQYF.

This clonotype was counted between two and nine times. This chain connects TRBV10-3 to TRBJ1-2, with 9 bases aligning to TRBD1. There are 16 residues in the CDR3. Germline V gene lookup returns CDR1 ENHRY and CDR2 SYGVKD. The junction had 11 bases not matched to a gene; V was cut back by 5 bases and J by 4 bases. The CDR3 spells CAISPRGTGTSYGYTF. The CDR3 DNA sequence: TGTGCCATCAGTCCCCGAGGGACAGGGACTAGCTATGGCTACACCTTC.

In its sample, this clonotype was seen a few times. V and J are TRBV24-1 and TRBJ2-2, with 7 nucleotides matching TRBD2. Germline V gene lookup returns CDR1 KGHDR and CDR2 SFDVKD. The CDR3 covers 14 residues. V shed 7 bases and J 4 bases; nucleotides not matched to a gene: 5. CDR3 loop: CATRAGVGTGELFF. For the CDR3, the DNA is TGTGCCACCAGGGCGGGGGTTGGCACCGGGGAGCTGTTTTTT.

A few counts support this clonotype. The rearrangement uses TRBV5-1 and TRBJ1-4, with D unresolved. Looked up from germline, CDR1 is SGHRS and CDR2 is YFSETQ. Trimming removed 1 base at V and 0 bases at J, with 13 bases between. CDR3 length: 17 amino acids. This CDR3 reads CASSLSGSGATNEKLFF. The CDR3 nucleotides are TGCGCCAGCAGCTTGTCGGGATCGGGAGCAACTAATGAAAAACTGTTTTTT.

This sequence joins TRBV6-2 or TRBV6-3 and TRBJ1-5; D gene unclear. Germline CDR1 and CDR2: MNHEY and SVGEGT. The length of the CDR3 is 14 residues. Trimming took 6 bases from V and 0 from J, leaving 9 bases between them. In DNA, the CDR3 is TGTGCCAGCAGCGTTGATTATAGCAATCAGCCCCAGCATTTT. Translation gives CASSVDYSNQPQHF.

The J gene is TRBJ1-2, the V gene TRBV4-3; 8 bases are shared with TRBD1. The CDR3 runs to 15 residues. With 1 base clipped from V and 4 bases from J, the junction kept 5 bases outside the gene matches. Germline assignment: CDR1 LGHNA and CDR2 YSLEER. Here the CDR3 reads CASSQGQGISYGYTF. CDR3 in DNA: TGCGCCAGCAGCCAAGGACAGGGGATATCCTATGGCTACACCTTC.

This clonotype was detected only a few times. This chain uses TRBV10-3 with TRBJ2-1; 9 bases are a match to TRBD2. V was pared by 5 bases and J by 8 bases, with 10 bases of the junction left unmatched. CDR3 length: 15 amino acids. Germline V gives CDR1 ENHRY, CDR2 SYGVKD. The DNA for the CDR3 is TGTGCCATCAGTCTTACTAGCGGGCCCGCTGATGAGCAGTTCTTC. Its translation: CAISLTSGPADEQFF.

The chain is built from TRBV5-6 and TRBJ2-1, with TRBD2 matching 9 bases. V was clipped by 5 bases and J by 8 bases; unmatched bases: 5. The CDR3 is 13 residues long. Germline lookup yields CDR1 SGHDT and CDR2 YYEEEE. DNA of the CDR3: TGTGCCAGCAGTCCGGGACTAGCACATGAGCAGTTCTTC. Its translation is CASSPGLAHEQFF.

This clonotype occurred a few times. This sequence joins TRBV28 and TRBJ2-3; the D gene is possibly TRBD1 (7 bases). V was clipped by 5 bases and J by 3 bases, with 21 bases between them. CDR1 and CDR2 from the germline V gene are MDHEN and SYDVKM. The CDR3 has 17 residues. DNA of the CDR3: TGTGCCAGCAGTCCTCTAGCGAGGGGGCCAAAAACAGATACGCAGTATTTT. Its translation is CASSPLARGPKTDTQYF.

A few counts support this clonotype. V gene TRBV2 combines with J gene TRBJ2-3, with D perhaps matching TRBD1 (5 bases). The germline V and J ends were trimmed by 6 bases and 4 bases, with 17 bases remaining between them. Germline V gives CDR1 SNHLY, CDR2 FYNNEI. CDR3 length: 15 residues. CDR3 sequence: CASRERFRDADTQYF. The CDR3 bases are TGTGCCAGCAGGGAAAGGTTCAGGGATGCAGATACGCAGTATTTT. Complete variable domain (other parts from reference TRBV2 and TRBJ2-3): EPEVTQTPSHQVTQMGQEVILRCVPISNHLYFYWYRQILGQKVEFLVSFYNNEISEKSEIFDDQFSVERPDGSNFTLKIRSTKLEDSAMYFCASRERFRDADTQYFGPGTRLTVL.

V usage is TRBV20-1 and J usage is TRBJ2-1; 7 bases are a match to TRBD2. V shed 6 bases, J shed 8 bases, and the junction held 7 bases outside the gene matches. Germline values: CDR1 DFQATT, CDR2 SNEGSKA (reference sequence). The CDR3 contains 12 residues. The CDR3 sequence is CSARTRNHEQFF. The CDR3 coding sequence is TGCAGTGCGCGGACTAGAAACCATGAGCAGTTCTTC.

This clonotype was seen a handful of times. The chain carries TRBV10-3 and TRBJ1-5; D call uncertain. Germline V gene lookup returns CDR1 ENHRY and CDR2 SYGVKD. The CDR3 is made up of 14 amino acids. V was trimmed by 3 bases and J by 2 bases, leaving 8 bases between them. The CDR3 bases are TGTGCCATCAGTGATCGACACGGCAATCAGCCCCAGCATTTT. This encodes CAISDRHGNQPQHF.

This clonotype came up a few times. The chain links TRBV6-4 to TRBJ1-4, with 7 positions matching TRBD1. The junction had 6 bases not matched to a gene; V was cut back by 1 base and J by 10 bases. This CDR3 region has 14 residues. Germline V gives CDR1 MRHNA, CDR2 SNTAGT. Here the CDR3 reads CASSDFLDRAKLFF. CDR3 bases: TGTGCCAGCAGTGACTTCCTAGACAGGGCAAAACTGTTTTTT.

This clonotype occurred a few times. The gene calls are TRBV20-1 and TRBJ1-6, with a tentative D call TRBD1 (5 bases). V was cut by 2 bases and J by 0 bases, with 14 bases left in between. CDR3 length: 17 amino acids. CDR1 DFQATT and CDR2 SNEGSKA come from the germline V gene (reference sequence). The CDR3 DNA is TGCAGTGCTAGAAACCGACAGAAGTCCTCCTATAATTCACCCCTCCACTTT. It translates to CSARNRQKSSYNSPLHF.

Ten or more counts support this clonotype. This chain joins TRBV9 and TRBJ2-3; 11 positions match TRBD2. V was pared by 3 bases and J by 2 bases, with 8 bases of the junction left unmatched. Germline CDR1 and CDR2: SGDLS and YYNGEE. This CDR3 has 17 residues. The CDR3 loop reads CASSAPLAGALTDTQYF. The DNA of the CDR3 is TGTGCCAGCAGCGCCCCACTAGCGGGGGCCCTCACAGATACGCAGTATTTT.

The chain combines TRBV5-1 with TRBJ2-5, with D perhaps given as TRBD1 or TRBD2 (5 bases each). Trimming took 0 bases from V and 12 from J, leaving 18 bases between them. This CDR3 comprises 14 residues. Germline assignment: CDR1 SGHRS and CDR2 YFSETQ. The CDR3 reads CASSLVGRGVRKYF. CDR3 in DNA: TGCGCCAGCAGCTTGGTGGGCAGAGGGGTTCGAAAGTACTTC.

The table lists this clonotype with a few counts. The rearrangement joins TRBV30 to TRBJ2-2; perhaps TRBD1 as D (6 bases). Germline loops: CDR1 GTSNPN, CDR2 SVGIG (reference sequence). V shed 1 base and J shed 4 bases, with 10 bases lying between them. This CDR3 has 14 residues. CDR3 DNA: TGTGCCTGGAGTGGCCAGGGGCTCACCGGGGAGCTGTTTTTT. Its protein is CAWSGQGLTGELFF.

This clonotype appeared a few times. The rearrangement uses TRBV7-2 and TRBJ2-1; D is uncertain. The germline V and J ends were trimmed by 2 bases and 7 bases, with 9 bases remaining between them. CDR1 is SGHTA, CDR2 FQGNSA, per germline. This CDR3 is 13 amino acids long. Here the CDR3 reads CASSLSPRNEQFF. In DNA, the CDR3 is TGTGCCAGCAGCTTATCCCCGCGAAATGAGCAGTTCTTC. The full variable domain, with the rest looked up from reference TRBV7-2 and TRBJ2-1, is GAGVSQSPSNKVTEKGKDVELRCDPISGHTALYWYRQSLGQGLEFLIYFQGNSAPDKSGLPSDRFSAERTGGSVSTLTIQRTQQEDSAVYLCASSLSPRNEQFFGPGTRLTVL.

This clonotype was counted many times. This sequence joins TRBV7-2 and TRBJ1-4, with 12 bases that match TRBD1. CDR1 SGHTA and CDR2 FQGNSA come from the germline V gene. This CDR3 is built from 17 residues. With V trimmed by 3 bases and J by 1 base, 3 bases remained unmatched. For the CDR3, the DNA is TGTGCCAGCAGCTTCGGGACAGGGGGCCGAACTAATGAAAAACTGTTTTTT. Translating gives CASSFGTGGRTNEKLFF.

This clonotype has more than one count but fewer than ten. The chain uses TRBV20-1 and TRBJ2-3; maybe TRBD2 (6 bases). The germline V gene has CDR1 DFQATT and CDR2 SNEGSKA (reference sequence). The CDR3 totals 13 residues. The V gene lost 2 bases and the J gene lost 8 bases, with 14 bases spanning the gap. CDR3 amino acids: CSARQAGTGTQYF. DNA of the CDR3: TGCAGTGCTAGACAGGCAGGGACTGGTACGCAGTATTTT.

This clonotype was detected many times. The chain couples TRBV5-1 to TRBJ2-1; D remains unclear. From germline, CDR1 is SGHRS and CDR2 YFSETQ. The germline V and J ends were trimmed by 5 bases and 7 bases, with 16 bases remaining between them. The CDR3 sequence is 14 residues long. The CDR3 here is CASRESAFTNEQFF. Here the CDR3 DNA reads TGCGCCAGCAGGGAAAGCGCCTTTACGAATGAGCAGTTCTTC.

This clonotype was seen at least ten times. This chain joins TRBV12-3 or TRBV12-4 and TRBJ2-5; D is undetermined. Trimming removed 3 bases at V and 2 bases at J, with 7 bases between. The CDR3 is made up of 13 amino acids. The CDR3, as DNA: TGTGCCAGCAGTTTTAGGCGGCAAGAGACCCAGTACTTC. Protein: CASSFRRQETQYF.

V gene TRBV5-5 combines with J gene TRBJ2-7, with unresolved D. V lost 1 base and J 3 bases, leaving 8 bases between the germline ends. The length of the CDR3 is 13 residues. Germline-derived CDR1 and CDR2 are SGHKS and YYEKEE (reference sequence). The CDR3 DNA reads as TGTGCCAGCAGCTTGAGAATCCTCTACGAGCAGTACTTC. Protein: CASSLRILYEQYF.

Ten or more counts support this clonotype. This sequence joins TRBV10-3 and TRBJ2-3, with TRBD2 matching over 8 bases. Germline CDR1 ENHRY, CDR2 SYGVKD. CDR3 length: 16 amino acids. The CDR3 DNA is TGTGCGACCCGGCGGCGGGAGGAAAGAGACACAGATACGCAGTATTTT. Translated, it gives CATRRREERDTDTQYF.